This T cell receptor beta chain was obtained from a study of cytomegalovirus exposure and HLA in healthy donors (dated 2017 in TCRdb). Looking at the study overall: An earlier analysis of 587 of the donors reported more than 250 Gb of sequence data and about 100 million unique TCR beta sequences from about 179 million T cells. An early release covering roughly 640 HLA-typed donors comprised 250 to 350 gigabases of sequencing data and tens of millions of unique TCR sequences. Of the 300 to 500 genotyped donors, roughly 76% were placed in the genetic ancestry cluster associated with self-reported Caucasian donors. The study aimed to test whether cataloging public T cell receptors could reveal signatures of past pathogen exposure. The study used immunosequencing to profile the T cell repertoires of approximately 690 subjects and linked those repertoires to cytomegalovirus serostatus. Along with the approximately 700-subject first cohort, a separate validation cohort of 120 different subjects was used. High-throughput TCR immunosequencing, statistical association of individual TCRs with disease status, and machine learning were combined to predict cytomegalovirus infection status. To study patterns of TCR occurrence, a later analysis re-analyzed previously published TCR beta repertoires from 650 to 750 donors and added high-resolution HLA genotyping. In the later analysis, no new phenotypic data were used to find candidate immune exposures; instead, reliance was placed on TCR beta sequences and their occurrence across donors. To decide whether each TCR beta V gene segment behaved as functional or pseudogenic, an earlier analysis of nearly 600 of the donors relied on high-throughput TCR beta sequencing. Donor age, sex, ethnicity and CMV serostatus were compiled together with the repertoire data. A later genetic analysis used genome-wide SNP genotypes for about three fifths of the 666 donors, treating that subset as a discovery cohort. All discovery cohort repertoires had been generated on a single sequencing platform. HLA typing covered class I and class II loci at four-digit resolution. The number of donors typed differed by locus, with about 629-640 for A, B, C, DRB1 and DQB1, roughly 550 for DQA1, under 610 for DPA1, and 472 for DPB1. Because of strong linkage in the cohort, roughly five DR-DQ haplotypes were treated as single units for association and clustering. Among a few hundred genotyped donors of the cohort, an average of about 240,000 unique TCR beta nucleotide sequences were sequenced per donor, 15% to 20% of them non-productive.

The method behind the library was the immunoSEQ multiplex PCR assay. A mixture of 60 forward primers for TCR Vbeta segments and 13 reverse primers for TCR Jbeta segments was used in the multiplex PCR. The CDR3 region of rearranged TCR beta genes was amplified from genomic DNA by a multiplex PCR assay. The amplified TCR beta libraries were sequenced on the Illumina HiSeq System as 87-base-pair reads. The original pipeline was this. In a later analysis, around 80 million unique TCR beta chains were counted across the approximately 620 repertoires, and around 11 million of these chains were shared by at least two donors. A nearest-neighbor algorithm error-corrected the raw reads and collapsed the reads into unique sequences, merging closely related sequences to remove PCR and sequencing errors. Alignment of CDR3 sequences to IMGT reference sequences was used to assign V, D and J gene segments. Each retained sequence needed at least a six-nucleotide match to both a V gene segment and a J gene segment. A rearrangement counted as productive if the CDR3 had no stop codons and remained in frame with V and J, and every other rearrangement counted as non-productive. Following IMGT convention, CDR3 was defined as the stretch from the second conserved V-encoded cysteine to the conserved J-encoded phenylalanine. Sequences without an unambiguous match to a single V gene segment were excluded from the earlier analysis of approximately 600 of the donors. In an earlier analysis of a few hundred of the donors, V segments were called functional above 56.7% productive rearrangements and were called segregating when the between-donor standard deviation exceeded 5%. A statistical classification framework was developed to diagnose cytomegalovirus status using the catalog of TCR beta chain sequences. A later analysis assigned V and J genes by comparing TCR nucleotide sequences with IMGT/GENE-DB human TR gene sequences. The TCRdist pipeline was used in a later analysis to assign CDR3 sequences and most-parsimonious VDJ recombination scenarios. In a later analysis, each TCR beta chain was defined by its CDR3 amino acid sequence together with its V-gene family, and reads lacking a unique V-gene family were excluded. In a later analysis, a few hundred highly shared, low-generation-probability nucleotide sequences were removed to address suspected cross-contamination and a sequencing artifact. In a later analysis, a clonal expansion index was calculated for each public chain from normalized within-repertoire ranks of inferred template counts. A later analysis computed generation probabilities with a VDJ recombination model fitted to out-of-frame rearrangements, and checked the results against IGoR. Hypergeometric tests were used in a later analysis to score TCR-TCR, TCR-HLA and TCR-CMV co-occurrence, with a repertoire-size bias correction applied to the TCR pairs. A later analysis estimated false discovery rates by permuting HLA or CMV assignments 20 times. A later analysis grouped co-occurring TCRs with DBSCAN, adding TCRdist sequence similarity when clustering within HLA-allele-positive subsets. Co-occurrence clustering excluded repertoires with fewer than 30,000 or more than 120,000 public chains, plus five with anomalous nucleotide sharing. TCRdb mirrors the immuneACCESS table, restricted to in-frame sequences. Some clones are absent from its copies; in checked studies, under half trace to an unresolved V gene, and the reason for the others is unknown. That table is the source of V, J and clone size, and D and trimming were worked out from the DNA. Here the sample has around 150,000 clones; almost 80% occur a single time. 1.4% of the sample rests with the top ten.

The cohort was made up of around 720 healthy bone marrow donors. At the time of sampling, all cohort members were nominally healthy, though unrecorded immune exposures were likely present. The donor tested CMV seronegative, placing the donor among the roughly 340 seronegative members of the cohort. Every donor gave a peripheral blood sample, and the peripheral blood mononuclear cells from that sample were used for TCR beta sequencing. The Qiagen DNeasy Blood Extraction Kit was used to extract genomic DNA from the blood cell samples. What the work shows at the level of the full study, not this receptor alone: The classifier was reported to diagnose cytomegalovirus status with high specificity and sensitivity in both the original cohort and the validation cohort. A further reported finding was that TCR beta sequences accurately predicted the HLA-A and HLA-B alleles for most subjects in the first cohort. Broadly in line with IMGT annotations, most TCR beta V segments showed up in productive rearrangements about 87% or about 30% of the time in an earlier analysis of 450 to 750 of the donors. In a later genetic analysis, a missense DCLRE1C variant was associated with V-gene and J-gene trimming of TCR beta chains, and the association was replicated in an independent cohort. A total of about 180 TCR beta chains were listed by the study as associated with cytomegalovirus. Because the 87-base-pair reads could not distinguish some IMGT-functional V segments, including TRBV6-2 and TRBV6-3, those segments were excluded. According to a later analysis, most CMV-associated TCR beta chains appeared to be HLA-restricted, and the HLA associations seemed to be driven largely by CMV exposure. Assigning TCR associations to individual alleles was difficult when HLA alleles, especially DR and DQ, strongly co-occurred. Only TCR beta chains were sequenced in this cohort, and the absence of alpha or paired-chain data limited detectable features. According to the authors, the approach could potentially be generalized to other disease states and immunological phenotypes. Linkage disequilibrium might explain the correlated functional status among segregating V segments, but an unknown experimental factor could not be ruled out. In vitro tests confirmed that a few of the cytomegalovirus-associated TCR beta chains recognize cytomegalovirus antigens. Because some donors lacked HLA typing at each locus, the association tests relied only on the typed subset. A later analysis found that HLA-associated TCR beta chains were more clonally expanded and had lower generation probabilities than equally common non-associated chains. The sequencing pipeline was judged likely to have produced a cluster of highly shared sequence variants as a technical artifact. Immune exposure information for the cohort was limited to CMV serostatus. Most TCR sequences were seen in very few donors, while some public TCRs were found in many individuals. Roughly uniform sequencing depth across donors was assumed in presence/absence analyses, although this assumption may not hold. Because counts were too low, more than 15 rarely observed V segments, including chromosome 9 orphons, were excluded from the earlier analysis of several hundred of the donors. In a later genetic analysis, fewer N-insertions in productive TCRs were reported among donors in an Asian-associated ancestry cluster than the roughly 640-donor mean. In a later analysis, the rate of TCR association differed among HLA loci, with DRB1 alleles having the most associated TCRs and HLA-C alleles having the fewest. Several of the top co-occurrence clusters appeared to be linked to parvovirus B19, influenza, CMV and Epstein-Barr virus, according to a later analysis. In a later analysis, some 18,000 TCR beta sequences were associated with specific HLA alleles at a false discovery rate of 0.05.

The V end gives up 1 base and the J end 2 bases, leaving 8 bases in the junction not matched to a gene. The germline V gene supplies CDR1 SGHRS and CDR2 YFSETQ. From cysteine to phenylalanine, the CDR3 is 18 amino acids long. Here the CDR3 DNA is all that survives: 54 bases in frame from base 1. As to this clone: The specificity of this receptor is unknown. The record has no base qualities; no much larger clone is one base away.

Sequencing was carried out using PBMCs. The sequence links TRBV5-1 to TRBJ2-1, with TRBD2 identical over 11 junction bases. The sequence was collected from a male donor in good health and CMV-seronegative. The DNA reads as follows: TGCGCCAGCAGCTTGTCCACAAATAGCGGGGGGGCCTACAATGAGCAGTTCTTC. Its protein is CASSLSTNSGGAYNEQFF.